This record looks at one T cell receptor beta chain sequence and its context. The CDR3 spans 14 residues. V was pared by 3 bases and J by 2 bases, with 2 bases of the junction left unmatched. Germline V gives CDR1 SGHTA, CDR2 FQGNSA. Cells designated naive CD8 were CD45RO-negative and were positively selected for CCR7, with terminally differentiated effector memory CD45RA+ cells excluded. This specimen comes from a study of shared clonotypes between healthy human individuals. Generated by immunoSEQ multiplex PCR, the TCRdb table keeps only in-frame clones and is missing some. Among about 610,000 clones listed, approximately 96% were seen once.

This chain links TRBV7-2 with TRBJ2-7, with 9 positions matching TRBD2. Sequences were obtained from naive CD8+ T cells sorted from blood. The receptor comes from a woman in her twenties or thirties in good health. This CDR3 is CASSFSGGAYEQYF. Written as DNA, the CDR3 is TGTGCCAGCAGCTTTAGCGGGGGAGCCTACGAGCAGTACTTC.